This TCR beta chain emerged from a study of blood T cell repertoires in COVID-19 (dated by TCRdb to about 2020). Background for the entire study: Samples covering the acute and convalescent phases of COVID-19 were provided by collaborators in the United States, Italy and Spain. Where available, HLA class I and class II types were taken from metadata supplied by the sample provider and were not determined by assay-based typing. Nearly every sample came with metadata listing a de-identified subject ID, COVID-19 status, age in years and sex. The repertoires were released in a freely available public database meant as a resource for research on the immune response to SARS-CoV-2. The prospective study material was composed of cDNA or gDNA derived from T cells, B-cell-depleted T cells, or PBMCs. Subjects who had been exposed to COVID-19, were actively infected with it, or had recovered from it provided the deeply sampled blood TCRbeta repertoires that made up the dataset. The samples were drawn from the first 160 participants of the ongoing ImmuneRACE study and from about 1,200 subjects provided by 6 global collaborators. Here is what the overall study found, with its caveats: The quantity of clinical and demographic metadata differed by source and by participant and was supplied without curation.

The junction shows trimming of 6 bases on V and 3 bases on J, and the gene matches do not reach 7 bases of it. CDR1 and CDR2 were assigned from the germline V gene as SGHRS and YFSETQ. The CDR3 sequence holds 14 residues, the cysteine and phenylalanine included. Only CDR3 DNA is held: 42 bases, read in frame from base 1. Points on this clone: Its antigen is unknown. No clone much larger than this one lies a single base away; base qualities are absent.

Whole blood was collected in K2EDTA tubes by collaborating institutions according to the institutions' own protocols. For TCRbeta analysis, collaborators shipped samples as frozen whole blood, isolated PBMCs, or DNA extracted from either of those sample types. TCRbeta CDR3 regions were amplified from genomic DNA by means of the immunoSEQ Assay, a bias-controlled multiplex PCR. As for the original processing: The number of nucleated cells in each sample was estimated from the amplification of reference gene primers within the assay. To quantify the absolute abundance of each unique TCRbeta CDR3 rearrangement, sequence reads were collapsed and filtered. Productive Simpson clonality was computed per sample as the square root of Simpson's diversity index over productive rearrangements. TCRdb obtained this table from immuneACCESS and retained in-frame rearrangements with V and J assigned. These tables miss some clones; where compared with another copy, unresolved V genes account for less than half of the shortfall, and the remainder is unexplained. The V and J calls and the clone size are those of that table, but D and trimming were determined from the DNA. Here the sample has 90,000 to 120,000 clones; 88% occur a single time. The ten largest clones take up around 6.5% of the sample.

The sample taken for sequencing was peripheral blood. This receptor was identified in a man aged 45 to 65 with active or convalescent COVID-19. Here the chain combines TRBV5-1 and TRBJ2-7; 9 of the junction bases match TRBD1. The CDR3 amino acid sequence is: CASTQTGGNYEQYF. The bases are TGCGCCAGCACCCAAACAGGGGGCAACTACGAGCAGTACTTC.